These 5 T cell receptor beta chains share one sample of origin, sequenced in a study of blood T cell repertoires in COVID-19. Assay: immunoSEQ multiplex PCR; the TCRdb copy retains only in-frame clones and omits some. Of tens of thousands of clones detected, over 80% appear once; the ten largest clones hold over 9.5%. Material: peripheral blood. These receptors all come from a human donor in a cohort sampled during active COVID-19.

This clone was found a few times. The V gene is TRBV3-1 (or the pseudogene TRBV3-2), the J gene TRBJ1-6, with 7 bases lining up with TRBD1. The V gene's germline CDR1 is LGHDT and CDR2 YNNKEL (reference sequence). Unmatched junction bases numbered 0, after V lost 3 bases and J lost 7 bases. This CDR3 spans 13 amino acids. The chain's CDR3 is CASSQTGNSPLHF. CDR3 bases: TGTGCCAGCAGCCAGACAGGGAATTCACCCCTCCACTTT.

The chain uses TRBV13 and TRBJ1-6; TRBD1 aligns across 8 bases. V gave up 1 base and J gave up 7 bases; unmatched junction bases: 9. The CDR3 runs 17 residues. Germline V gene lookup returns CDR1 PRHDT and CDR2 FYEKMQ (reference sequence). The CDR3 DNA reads TGTGCCAGCAGCTTAGCTTCGATACAGGGGGGAAATTCACCCCTCCACTTT. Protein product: CASSLASIQGGNSPLHF.

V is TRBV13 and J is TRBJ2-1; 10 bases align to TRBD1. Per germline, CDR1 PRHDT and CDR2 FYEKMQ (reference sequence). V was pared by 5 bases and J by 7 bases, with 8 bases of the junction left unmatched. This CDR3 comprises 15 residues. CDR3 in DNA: TGTGCCAGCAGCCAATACGGGACAGGGGTTAATGAGCAGTTCTTC. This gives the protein CASSQYGTGVNEQFF.

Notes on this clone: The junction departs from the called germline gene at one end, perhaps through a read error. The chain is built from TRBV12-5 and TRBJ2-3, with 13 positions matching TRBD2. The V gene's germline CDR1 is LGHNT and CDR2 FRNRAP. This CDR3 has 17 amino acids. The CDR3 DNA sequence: TGTGCTAGTGGCTTGGGACTAGCGGGGATTAGCACAGATACGCAGTATTTT. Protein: CASGLGLAGISTDTQYF. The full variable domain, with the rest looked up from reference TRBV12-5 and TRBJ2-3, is DARVTQTPRHKVTEMGQEVTMRCQPILGHNTVFWYRQTMMQGLELLAYFRNRAPLDDSGMPKDRFSAEMPDATLATLKIQPSEPRDSAVYFCASGLGLAGISTDTQYFGPGTRLTVL.

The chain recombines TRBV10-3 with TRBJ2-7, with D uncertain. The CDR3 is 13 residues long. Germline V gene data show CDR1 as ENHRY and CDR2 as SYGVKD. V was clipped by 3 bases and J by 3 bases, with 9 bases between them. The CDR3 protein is CAISDISGYEQYF. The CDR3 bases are TGTGCCATCAGTGACATTTCAGGCTACGAGCAGTACTTC.